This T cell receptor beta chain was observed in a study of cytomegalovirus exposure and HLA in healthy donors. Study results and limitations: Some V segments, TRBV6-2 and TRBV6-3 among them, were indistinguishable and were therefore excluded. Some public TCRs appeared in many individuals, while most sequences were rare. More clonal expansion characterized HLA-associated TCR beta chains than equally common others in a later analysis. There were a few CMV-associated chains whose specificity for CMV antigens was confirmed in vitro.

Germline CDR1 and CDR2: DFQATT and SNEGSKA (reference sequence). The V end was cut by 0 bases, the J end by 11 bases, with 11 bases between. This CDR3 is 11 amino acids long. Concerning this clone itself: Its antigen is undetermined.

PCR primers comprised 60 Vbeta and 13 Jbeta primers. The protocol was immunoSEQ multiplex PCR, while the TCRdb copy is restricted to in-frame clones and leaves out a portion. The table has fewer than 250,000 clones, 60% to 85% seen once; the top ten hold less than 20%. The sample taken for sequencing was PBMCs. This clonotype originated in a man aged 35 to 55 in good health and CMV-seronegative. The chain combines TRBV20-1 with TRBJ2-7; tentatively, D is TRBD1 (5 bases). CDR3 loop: CSARDWVGEYF. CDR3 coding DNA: TGCAGTGCTAGAGATTGGGTAGGGGAGTACTTC.